Each of the 30 T cell receptor beta chains below was sequenced from the same sample in a study of blood T cell repertoires in COVID-19. Libraries were prepared by immunoSEQ multiplex PCR; TCRdb keeps only in-frame clonotypes and omits some of them. The sample lists about 270,000 clones; around 86% were seen once. Sequencing was performed on peripheral blood. Receptors were obtained from an older woman who had recovered from COVID-19.

The CDR3 DNA is TGTGCCAGCAGCTTGTCCGGGGCGCGGGGGGAGACCCAGTACTTC. It specifies CASSLSGARGETQYF. V is TRBV7-3 and J is TRBJ2-5; 7 positions match TRBD2. V trimming: 3 bases; J trimming: 5 bases; junction bases outside the gene matches: 9. The length of the CDR3 is 15 residues. Germline V CDR1 and CDR2: SGHTA, FQGTGA.

The rearrangement joins TRBV6-2 or TRBV6-3 to TRBJ1-2; the D gene is possibly TRBD1 (6 bases). V was trimmed by 0 bases and J by 6 bases, leaving 17 bases between them. The CDR3 is made up of 16 amino acids. The germline V gene has CDR1 MNHEY and CDR2 SVGEGT. The CDR3 coding sequence is TGTGCCAGCAGTTACTCTCTCCAGGGGTTTCAGGATGGCTACACCTTC. Encoded protein: CASSYSLQGFQDGYTF.

The CDR3, as DNA: TGCGCCAGCAGCGTGGACAGTACCTACGAGCAGTACTTC. Translated, it gives CASSVDSTYEQYF. The chain couples TRBV5-1 to TRBJ2-7, with a tentative D call TRBD1 (6 bases). In germline, CDR1 is SGHRS, CDR2 YFSETQ. Trimming shortened V by 4 bases and J by 2 bases, and 10 bases separated the two germline ends. The CDR3 has 13 residues.

The gene calls are TRBV7-9 and TRBJ2-7; 12 nucleotides align to TRBD2. Germline loops: CDR1 SEHNR, CDR2 FQNEAQ (reference sequence). The CDR3 is made up of 13 amino acids. V shed 7 bases, J shed 3 bases, and the junction held 1 base outside the gene matches. CDR3 in DNA: TGTGCCAGCAAACTAGCGGGGGGCTACGAGCAGTACTTC. Its translation is CASKLAGGYEQYF.

The genes are TRBV19 and TRBJ2-1; TRBD2 matches at 10 bases. The CDR3 extends over 14 amino acids. CDR1 is LNHDA, CDR2 SQIVND, per germline (reference sequence). J lost 6 bases, V lost 7 bases, and 6 bases had no gene match. CDR3 region: CASTGLAYPNEQFF. The DNA for the CDR3 is TGTGCCAGTACGGGACTAGCGTATCCCAATGAGCAGTTCTTC. The full variable domain, with the rest looked up from reference TRBV19 and TRBJ2-1, is DGGITQSPKYLFRKEGQNVTLSCEQNLNHDAMYWYRQDPGQGLRLIYYSQIVNDFQKGDIAEGYSVSREKKESFPLTVTSAQKNPTAFYLCASTGLAYPNEQFFGPGTRLTVL.

The genes are TRBV7-3 and TRBJ1-6; weak D call: TRBD1 (6 bases). The V and J ends lost 2 bases and 8 bases respectively, with 10 bases between them. CDR3 length: 14 residues. Germline V lookup: CDR1 SGHTA, CDR2 FQGTGA. CDR3 sequence: CASSLGSGDSPLHF. CDR3 DNA: TGTGCCAGCAGCTTAGGGTCAGGGGATTCACCCCTCCACTTT.

The rearrangement joins TRBV7-9 to TRBJ1-1; D uncertain. There are 11 residues in the CDR3. Germline-derived CDR1 and CDR2 are SEHNR and FQNEAQ (reference sequence). Trimming removed 1 base at V and 12 bases at J, with 9 bases between. CDR3 bases: TGTGCCAGCAGCTTAGAATATCAGTCTTTCTTT. Protein: CASSLEYQSFF.

The chain joins TRBV7-9 to TRBJ2-3; 7 bases are a match to TRBD1. V lost 8 bases and J lost 5; bases outside the gene matches: 7. CDR1 is SEHNR, CDR2 FQNEAQ, per germline (reference sequence). The CDR3 has 13 amino acids. For the CDR3, the DNA is TGTGCCAGCCATCAAGGGACAGAAGATACGCAGTATTTT. Translating gives CASHQGTEDTQYF.

The chain couples TRBV4-3 to TRBJ2-7, with 11 bases lining up with TRBD2. The V gene end was trimmed by 0 bases and the J gene end by 4 bases; junction bases not matched to a gene: 14. Germline CDR1 is LGHNA and CDR2 is YSLEER. This CDR3 spans 19 amino acids. The CDR3 nucleotides are TGCGCCAGCAGCCAAGATGGGGCTAGCGGGGGGCTACTTTATTACGAGCAGTACTTC. Its protein product is CASSQDGASGGLLYYEQYF.

This chain connects TRBV5-5 to TRBJ2-3, with 10 positions matching TRBD1. The CDR3 extends over 15 amino acids. The V and J ends lost 5 bases and 3 bases, in that order; junction bases with no gene match: 6. Per the germline V gene, CDR1 is SGHKS and CDR2 is YYEKEE (reference sequence). The CDR3 bases are TGTGCCAGCAGAATTCGACAGGGGGCAACAGATACGCAGTATTTT. This gives the protein CASRIRQGATDTQYF.

The V call is TRBV7-3, the J call TRBJ2-1; no clear D gene. Trimming took 2 bases from V and 3 from J, leaving 8 bases between them. This CDR3 comprises 14 residues. CDR1 and CDR2 (germline): SGHTA, FQGTGA. In nucleotides, the CDR3 is TGTGCCAGCAGCTTATATTCGGGCTACAATGAGCAGTTCTTC. Amino acid sequence: CASSLYSGYNEQFF.

The chain combines TRBV3-1 (or the pseudogene TRBV3-2) with TRBJ1-2; D is unclear. The CDR3 covers 14 residues. Trimming stripped 0 bases from V and 8 bases from J, with 13 bases between. From germline, CDR1 is LGHDT and CDR2 YNNKEL (reference sequence). CDR3 DNA: TGTGCCAGCAGCCAAGATGAACGAGTACGCGGCTACACCTTC. Encoded protein: CASSQDERVRGYTF.

The chain couples TRBV7-8 to TRBJ1-6; no firm D call. Per the germline V gene, CDR1 is SGHVS and CDR2 is FQNEAQ. This CDR3 contains 12 residues. Trimming pared 6 bases from V and 5 bases from J, leaving 5 bases between. CDR3 DNA: TGTGCCAGCAGTCTTAATAATTCACCCCTCCACTTT. Protein sequence: CASSLNNSPLHF.

This chain connects TRBV11-1 to TRBJ2-7; D remains ambiguous. Trimming pared 1 base from V and 2 bases from J, leaving 12 bases between. The CDR3 covers 15 residues. CDR1 and CDR2 (germline): SGHAT, FQDESV (reference sequence). CDR3 sequence: CASSLDNRVTYEQYF. In DNA, the CDR3 is TGTGCCAGCAGCTTAGATAACCGGGTTACCTACGAGCAGTACTTC. The full variable domain, in which reference TRBV11-1 and TRBJ2-7 provide the parts outside the CDR3, is EAEVAQSPRYKITEKSQAVAFWCDPISGHATLYWYRQILGQGPELLVQFQDESVVDDSQLPKDRFSAERLKGVDSTLKIQPAELGDSAMYLCASSLDNRVTYEQYFGPGTRLTVT.

J is TRBJ2-7 and V is TRBV29-1; TRBD1 aligns across 10 bases. Germline assignment: CDR1 SQVTM and CDR2 ANQGSEA. The CDR3 consists of 13 residues. V lost 6 bases, J lost 1 base, and 3 bases stayed unmatched. The CDR3 DNA follows: TGCAGCGTCGGGGACAGGGGTTCCTACGAGCAGTACTTC. Amino acid sequence: CSVGDRGSYEQYF.

The chain employs TRBV11-3 and TRBJ2-2, with 9 bases identical to TRBD2. CDR1 is SGHNT and CDR2 is YENEEA in the germline V gene. V lost 5 bases, J lost 4 bases, and 8 bases stayed unmatched. This CDR3 comprises 16 residues. This CDR3 reads CASSPAGGPSTGELFF. In DNA form, the CDR3 reads TGTGCCAGCAGCCCCGCGGGGGGGCCTAGCACCGGGGAGCTGTTTTTT.

The chain links TRBV29-1 to TRBJ2-5; 7 bases map to TRBD2. CDR3 length: 12 residues. Germline trimming cut 7 bases from V and 1 base from J; bases unmatched to any gene: 3. Germline assignment: CDR1 SQVTM and CDR2 ANQGSEA. The chain's CDR3 is CSGERGQETQYF. As DNA, the CDR3 is TGCAGCGGAGAGCGGGGCCAAGAGACCCAGTACTTC.

The V gene is TRBV13, the J gene TRBJ1-2; D is possibly TRBD1 (5 bases). Germline CDR1 reads PRHDT; CDR2 reads FYEKMQ (reference sequence). This CDR3 is 15 amino acids long. V was pared by 0 bases and J by 2 bases, with 10 bases between. DNA for the CDR3: TGTGCCAGCAGCTTAGGATTGACAGAGAACTATGGCTACACCTTC. Translating it yields CASSLGLTENYGYTF.

This sequence joins TRBV29-1 and TRBJ1-5, with D unresolved. The V gene lost 5 bases and the J gene lost 0 bases, with 11 bases spanning the gap. There are 14 residues in the CDR3. The germline CDR1 and CDR2 sequences are SQVTM and ANQGSEA. The CDR3 is CSVLAGGSNQPQHF. The CDR3, as DNA: TGCAGCGTTTTGGCAGGAGGTAGCAATCAGCCCCAGCATTTT.

The J gene is TRBJ2-7, the V gene TRBV7-9; 8 positions match TRBD2. The ends lost 4 bases at V and 4 bases at J; junction bases unmatched: 3. In germline, CDR1 is SEHNR, CDR2 FQNEAQ (reference sequence). The CDR3 consists of 13 residues. In nucleotides, the CDR3 is TGTGCCAGCAGCTCGGGACTAGAATACGAGCAGTACTTC. Encoded protein: CASSSGLEYEQYF. The full variable domain, rest sourced from reference TRBV7-9 and TRBJ2-7, is DTGVSQNPRHKITKRGQNVTFRCDPISEHNRLYWYRQTLGQGPEFLTYFQNEAQLEKSRLLSDRFSAERPKGSFSTLEIQRTEQGDSAMYLCASSSGLEYEQYFGPGTRLTVT.

The chain links TRBV10-3 to TRBJ1-2, with D perhaps matching TRBD1 (5 bases). Per the germline V gene, CDR1 is ENHRY and CDR2 is SYGVKD. V gave up 7 bases and J gave up 5 bases, with 14 bases separating them. The CDR3 has 13 amino acids. DNA of the CDR3: TGTGCCATCACCCCGGGGGGTGTTTATGGCTACACCTTC. Protein: CAITPGGVYGYTF.

The V call is TRBV4-1, the J call TRBJ1-6; D perhaps matches TRBD1 (5 bases). The CDR3 has 16 amino acids. The V and J ends lost 0 bases and 8 bases respectively, with 14 bases between them. Germline V CDR1 and CDR2: MGHRA, YSYEKL. The CDR3 spells CASSQDVRGLHSPLHF. The DNA for the CDR3 is TGCGCCAGCAGCCAAGATGTACGGGGACTTCATTCACCCCTCCACTTT.

This clone was observed a single time. The chain carries TRBV5-4 and TRBJ2-5, with 7 bases lining up with TRBD2. The CDR3 has 16 amino acids. J was trimmed by 1 base and V by 4 bases; bases with no gene match: 10. CDR1 is SGHNT and CDR2 is YYREEE in the germline V gene (reference sequence). The CDR3 region has the DNA TGTGCCAGCAGCCCCCTGGGGCGGGGGTCCCAAGAGACCCAGTACTTC. Its translation: CASSPLGRGSQETQYF.

This chain links TRBV12-5 with TRBJ2-2; 7 nucleotides agree with TRBD2. This CDR3 contains 17 residues. Germline V lookup: CDR1 LGHNT, CDR2 FRNRAP. V was clipped by 2 bases and J by 5 bases; unmatched bases: 11. CDR3 amino acids: CASGLNPYGGGTGELFF. CDR3 coding DNA: TGTGCTAGTGGTTTGAACCCCTACGGGGGAGGGACCGGGGAGCTGTTTTTT.

This chain connects TRBV19 to TRBJ1-1; 7 bases match TRBD1. The V and J ends lost 4 bases and 6 bases, in that order; junction bases with no gene match: 11. From germline, CDR1 is LNHDA and CDR2 SQIVND (reference sequence). This CDR3 region has 15 residues. This CDR3 is CASSSLGTDPPEAFF. CDR3 DNA sequence: TGTGCCAGTAGTAGCCTCGGGACAGATCCTCCTGAAGCTTTCTTT.

The rearrangement links TRBV19 to TRBJ1-6, with TRBD1 matching 7 bases. Germline V gene lookup returns CDR1 LNHDA and CDR2 SQIVND (reference sequence). CDR3 length equals 17 residues. The V gene end was trimmed by 3 bases and the J gene end by 0 bases; junction bases not matched to a gene: 5. The CDR3 region has the DNA TGTGCCAGTAGTATGCAGGGGGTCCCCTCCTATAATTCACCCCTCCACTTT. Amino acids: CASSMQGVPSYNSPLHF.

The chain recombines TRBV7-9 with TRBJ1-3; TRBD1 agrees at 7 bases. The trim removed 5 bases at V and 4 bases at J, leaving 8 bases unmatched. The germline V gene has CDR1 SEHNR and CDR2 FQNEAQ (reference sequence). The CDR3 length is 15 residues. The CDR3 here is CASSPRQGIGNTIYF. DNA of the CDR3: TGTGCCAGCAGCCCAAGACAGGGAATCGGAAACACCATATATTTT.

The V and J genes are TRBV28 and TRBJ1-1; D gene ambiguous. The CDR3 contains 12 residues. Germline values: CDR1 MDHEN, CDR2 SYDVKM. V was pared by 7 bases and J by 9 bases, with 15 bases between. CDR3 in DNA: TGTGCCAGCAAAGGCGGGGAAACCAAAGCTTTCTTT. Translation: CASKGGETKAFF.

The chain links TRBV19 to TRBJ1-1; TRBD1 matches 7 bases. V shed 7 bases, J shed 3 bases, and the junction held 8 bases outside the gene matches. Per the germline V gene, CDR1 is LNHDA and CDR2 is SQIVND (reference sequence). The CDR3 covers 14 residues. The CDR3 DNA reads TGTGCCAGTAATTACAGGGGAAGGGACACTGAAGCTTTCTTT. It encodes CASNYRGRDTEAFF.

This CDR3 is CASSETTGAPLEQYF. Written as DNA, the CDR3 is TGTGCCAGCAGTGAGACGACAGGGGCACCGCTGGAGCAGTACTTC. The chain uses TRBV6-1 and TRBJ2-7; 8 bases map to TRBD1. This CDR3 has 15 amino acids. Trimming removed 3 bases from V and 7 bases from J; junction bases left unmatched: 11. Per the germline V gene, CDR1 is MNHNS and CDR2 is SASEGT.